The rows below give T cell receptor beta chains drawn from one sample of a study of blood T cell repertoires in COVID-19. The protocol was immunoSEQ multiplex PCR, while the TCRdb copy is restricted to in-frame clones and leaves out a portion. The table includes some 120,000 clones, about three quarters detected once. The sequencing sample was made of peripheral blood. These receptors were taken from a woman in her 70s with acute or convalescent COVID-19. Both conserved end residues are part of each CDR3. A D gene is named only where the DNA matches it firmly. Clone size is not always given. Where it is, it says once, few, many or a class for expanded clones.

v_gene	j_gene	abundance	d_gene	CDR3nt	CDR3aa
TRBV10-3	TRBJ1-5	NA	TRBD1	TGTGCCACGCGGAGACAGGGTAATGGGCCCCAGCATTTT	CATRRQGNGPQHF
TRBV5-4	TRBJ2-7	many	TRBD2	TGTGCCAGCAGCCAAGGCGGGGGGTCGAGGGAGCAGTACTTC	CASSQGGGSREQYF
TRBV28	TRBJ2-7	NA	TRBD2	TGTGCCAGCAGTGTTCCCCCGGGACTACAGTACTTC	CASSVPPGLQYF
TRBV18	TRBJ2-5	NA	NA	TGTGCCAGCTCCCTGTCTTCTGTCTCTAGTCAAGAGACCCAGTACTTC	CASSLSSVSSQETQYF
TRBV12-3/TRBV12-4	TRBJ2-3	NA	NA	TGTGCCAGCAGTTTCGCAGATACGCAGTATTTT	CASSFADTQYF
TRBV9	TRBJ1-2	once	TRBD1	TGTGCCAGCAGCCTACGGACAGGGGTCGGCTACACCTTC	CASSLRTGVGYTF
TRBV30	TRBJ2-7	NA	TRBD2	TGTGCCTGGGGCAAGAGAGGGGATAGGAGCGGGGCCTACGAGCAGTACTTC	CAWGKRGDRSGAYEQYF
TRBV9	TRBJ2-3	few	TRBD2	TGTGCCAGCAGCGTCAGCGGGGGTAGCACAGATACGCAGTATTTT	CASSVSGGSTDTQYF
TRBV5-1	TRBJ2-5	NA	TRBD1	TGCGCCAGCAGCAAAGGACAGGGGGCGATTTGGGTTCTCGAGACCCAGTACTTC	CASSKGQGAIWVLETQYF
TRBV2	TRBJ2-7	NA	NA	TGTGCCAGCAGAGTCACTAGTAACGAGCAGTACTTC	CASRVTSNEQYF
TRBV7-8	TRBJ2-5	few	TRBD2	TGTGCCAGCAGCTTAGCCGCTTCGGGACTAGTTGGGGAGACCCAGTACTTC	CASSLAASGLVGETQYF
TRBV10-2	TRBJ2-3	NA	TRBD2	TGCGCCAGCAGGGGGACTAGCGGGAGGAGGGCAGATACGCAGTATTTT	CASRGTSGRRADTQYF
TRBV11-2	TRBJ2-1	NA	NA	TGTGCCAGCAGCCCCCAGTTTGAGCAGTTCTTC	CASSPQFEQFF
TRBV2	TRBJ1-1	few	NA	TGTGCCAGCAATCTAGCGGGGGCCGAAGCTTTCTTT	CASNLAGAEAFF
TRBV9	TRBJ2-1	NA	TRBD2	TGTGCCAGCAGCGTAAGGTCTAGCGGGAGGAATGAGCAGTTCTTC	CASSVRSSGRNEQFF
TRBV6-5	TRBJ2-7	NA	TRBD1	TGTGCCAGCAGCCATCCGGGACAGGGGACCTACGAGCAGTACTTC	CASSHPGQGTYEQYF
TRBV6-2/TRBV6-3	TRBJ1-6	NA	NA	TGTGCCAGCAGTCGGAGTGGAAATTCACCCCTCCACTTT	CASSRSGNSPLHF
TRBV7-2	TRBJ2-3	few	TRBD2	TGTGCCAGCAGCTTGGGCGGGGGGGGCTCAGATACGCAGTATTTT	CASSLGGGGSDTQYF
TRBV7-2	TRBJ2-5	NA	TRBD2	TGTGCCAGCAGCTTCGGGGGGATGGGAGAGACCCAGTACTTC	CASSFGGMGETQYF
TRBV2	TRBJ2-2	NA	NA	TGTGCCAGCAGTGAAGCCAGAACGAACACCGGGGAGCTGTTTTTT	CASSEARTNTGELFF
TRBV5-1	TRBJ2-2	NA	NA	TGCGCCAGCAGCCCCTCAGGGGTGTTGGACACCGGGGAGCTGTTTTTT	CASSPSGVLDTGELFF
TRBV12-3/TRBV12-4	TRBJ2-2	few	TRBD1	TGTGCCAGCCGGCCGCAGGGGGCCGGGGAGCTGTTTTTT	CASRPQGAGELFF
TRBV5-1	TRBJ2-7	NA	NA	TGCGCCAGCAGCTCCGGTCAAAATTACTACGAGCAGTACTTC	CASSSGQNYYEQYF
TRBV10-2	TRBJ2-4	NA	NA	TGCGCCAGCAGTGATAGGACAGTTTCCGCCAAAAACATTCAGTACTTC	CASSDRTVSAKNIQYF
TRBV6-2/TRBV6-3	TRBJ2-1	few	TRBD2	TGTGCCAGCAGTTACTCGAGGGGACTAGTTGTGTACAATGAGCAGTTCTTC	CASSYSRGLVVYNEQFF
TRBV19	TRBJ2-2	NA	NA	TGTGCCAGTAGCGGGTGGGCCGGGGAGCTGTTTTTT	CASSGWAGELFF
TRBV7-2	TRBJ1-5	NA	NA	TGTGCCAGCAGCTTAATGGAGCAGCCCCAGCATTTT	CASSLMEQPQHF
TRBV19	TRBJ2-4	NA	TRBD1	TGTGCCAGTAAGGGACAGGGCCGGGGAAACATTCAGTACTTC	CASKGQGRGNIQYF
TRBV14	TRBJ1-3	few	NA	TGTGCCAGCAGCCAAGAAGGAGCTGGAAACACCATATATTTT	CASSQEGAGNTIYF
TRBV15	TRBJ2-1	NA	NA	TGTGCCACCAGCAGAGTCCCCGATGAGCAGTTCTTC	CATSRVPDEQFF
TRBV19	TRBJ1-5	NA	NA	TGTGCCGGTAGTAGACGGGACAATCAGCCCCAGCATTTT	CAGSRRDNQPQHF
TRBV10-3	TRBJ2-6	NA	NA	TGTGCCATCAGTGAGTCGCGCTTCCGCGCCTCTGGGGCCAACGTCCTGACTTTC	CAISESRFRASGANVLTF
TRBV6-4	TRBJ2-2	NA	TRBD1	TGTGCCAGCAGTGACTTTGGGACAGGGGGCGCGAACACCGGGGAGCTGTTTTTT	CASSDFGTGGANTGELFF
TRBV6-6	TRBJ2-7	NA	TRBD2	TGTGCCAGCAGTCGGACTAGCGGGGGGGCTCGAGGTTACGAGCAGTACTTC	CASSRTSGGARGYEQYF
TRBV4-3	TRBJ1-4	NA	NA	TGCGCCAGCAGCCAAGAACGGTGGGCGGGCGAAAAACTGTTTTTT	CASSQERWAGEKLFF
TRBV6-2/TRBV6-3	TRBJ1-1	NA	NA	TGTGCCAGCAGTCCCCGCCAGGGGTCGTACACTGAAGCTTTCTTT	CASSPRQGSYTEAFF